Below are 28 T cell receptor beta chains sequenced from a single sample in a study of blood T cell repertoires in COVID-19. This table comes from immunoSEQ multiplex PCR, and its TCRdb copy is limited to in-frame clones, with some not included. In the table there are 200,000 or so clones, roughly nine tenths of which are singletons. The sequencing sample was made of PBMCs or T cells enriched from blood (not recorded which). These TCRs come from a woman aged 35 to 49 with acute COVID-19.

This chain uses TRBV28 with TRBJ2-7; possibly TRBD2 for D (6 bases). Per the germline V gene, CDR1 is MDHEN and CDR2 is SYDVKM. The CDR3 consists of 14 residues. Trimming pared 6 bases from V and 6 bases from J, leaving 18 bases between. The CDR3: CASSRGTELGEQYF. The CDR3, as DNA: TGTGCCAGCAGCCGGGGGACGGAGTTGGGCGAGCAGTACTTC. The variable domain in full, with the rest retrieved from reference TRBV28 and TRBJ2-7, is DVKVTQSSRYLVKRTGEKVFLECVQDMDHENMFWYRQDPGLGLRLIYFSYDVKMKEKGDIPEGYSVSREKKERFSLILESASTNQTSMYLCASSRGTELGEQYFGPGTRLTVT.

CDR3 sequence (DNA): TGTGCCAGCAGTGAAGGCGACAGGGAGGACACTGAAGCTTTCTTT. It encodes CASSEGDREDTEAFF. The rearrangement uses TRBV25-1 and TRBJ1-1, with 7 bases aligning to TRBD1. J was trimmed by 3 bases and V by 2 bases; bases with no gene match: 6. The germline V gene has CDR1 MGHDK and CDR2 SYGVNS. The CDR3 is made up of 15 amino acids.

Regarding this clone: Additional DNA sequences in this sample encode the identical CDR3. V and J are TRBV9 and TRBJ2-1; TRBD2 might be the D (5 bases). Germline lookup yields CDR1 SGDLS and CDR2 YYNGEE. Trimming removed 4 bases from V and 1 base from J, with 12 bases in between. The CDR3 totals 15 residues. For the CDR3, the DNA is TGTGCCAGCAGCCCTACCTCGGGGTCCTACAATGAGCAGTTCTTC. This gives the protein CASSPTSGSYNEQFF.

CDR3 in DNA: TGTGCCAGCAGCTCCAACCGACAGGGGGGGAACACTGAAGCTTTCTTT. It translates to CASSSNRQGGNTEAFF. The V and J genes are TRBV5-4 and TRBJ1-1, with 9 bases matching TRBD1. V was clipped by 3 bases and J by 1 base; unmatched bases: 7. Germline V gene data show CDR1 as SGHNT and CDR2 as YYREEE (reference sequence). CDR3 length equals 16 residues.

This chain links TRBV7-8 with TRBJ2-2; tentatively, D is TRBD1 (5 bases). Deletions cut 6 bases from V and 5 bases from J, with 22 bases between. Germline lookup yields CDR1 SGHVS and CDR2 FQNEAQ. This CDR3 has 17 amino acids. The CDR3 loop is CASSHSLGVVGTGELFF. In DNA form, the CDR3 reads TGTGCCAGCAGTCATAGCTTAGGGGTTGTGGGGACCGGGGAGCTGTTTTTT.

The CDR3 region is CASSLVQGAEAFF. CDR3 nucleotide sequence: TGTGCCAGCAGTTTGGTACAGGGGGCTGAAGCTTTCTTT. The chain uses TRBV12-3 or TRBV12-4 and TRBJ1-1; 8 positions match TRBD1. This CDR3 is built from 13 residues. V dropped 3 bases and J dropped 6; count of bases not matched to a gene: 3.

In the case of this clone: The junction shows a germline mismatch at one end, possibly a read error. The chain uses TRBV27 and TRBJ1-6; no clear D gene. Germline values: CDR1 MNHEY, CDR2 SMNVEV (reference sequence). This CDR3 comprises 17 residues. CDR3 nucleotides: TGTGCCAGCAGTTCCGATAAAGGAGCCAAGTATAGTTCACCCCTCCACTTT. Its translation: CASSSDKGAKYSSPLHF.

The chain joins TRBV7-2 to TRBJ2-1, with 9 bases matching TRBD2. Germline V gene lookup returns CDR1 SGHTA and CDR2 FQGNSA. Trimming at V came to 5 bases and at J to 5 bases, leaving 7 bases not matched to a gene. The length of the CDR3 is 15 residues. The CDR3 spells CASSLSGGRHNEQFF. CDR3 in DNA: TGTGCCAGCAGCCTCAGCGGGGGGCGACACAATGAGCAGTTCTTC.

V is TRBV11-3 and J is TRBJ1-4; 7 bases match TRBD1. V lost 2 bases to trimming and J lost 7 bases; unmatched junction nucleotides: 7. This CDR3 has 15 amino acids. CDR1 SGHNT and CDR2 YENEEA come from the germline V gene. CDR3 sequence reads: CASSLNRGGGEKLFF. Written as DNA, the CDR3 is TGTGCCAGCAGCTTAAACCGAGGGGGCGGTGAAAAACTGTTTTTT.

V is TRBV28 and J is TRBJ2-5, with D maybe TRBD2 (6 bases). Trimming removed 3 bases at V and 2 bases at J, with 16 bases between. Germline V gives CDR1 MDHEN, CDR2 SYDVKM. This CDR3 region has 16 residues. As DNA, the CDR3 is TGTGCCAGCAGTTTCGCCCAGCGGGCCAAACAAGAGACCCAGTACTTC. Translating it yields CASSFAQRAKQETQYF.

V gene TRBV30 combines with J gene TRBJ2-1; D might be TRBD2 (6 bases). Trimming took off 4 bases at V and 5 bases at J, with 9 bases between the two ends. CDR1 is GTSNPN, CDR2 SVGIG, per germline (reference sequence). This CDR3 comprises 12 residues. Here the CDR3 DNA reads TGTGCCTGGACCCCGGGGGACAATGAGCAGTTCTTC. It encodes CAWTPGDNEQFF.

The V and J genes are TRBV5-6 and TRBJ2-7, with D uncertain. CDR1 is SGHDT and CDR2 is YYEEEE in the germline V gene. The CDR3 is made up of 12 amino acids. Trimming shortened V by 2 bases and J by 2 bases, and 5 bases separated the two germline ends. CDR3 nucleotide sequence: TGTGCCAGCAGCTTATTAGCCTACGAGCAGTACTTC. Protein sequence: CASSLLAYEQYF.

V gene TRBV5-4 combines with J gene TRBJ2-6; D is possibly TRBD1 (5 bases). CDR1 and CDR2 (germline): SGHNT, YYREEE (reference sequence). This CDR3 is built from 18 residues. Trimming took 1 base from V and 1 from J, leaving 15 bases between them. The CDR3 here is CASSLKWAGISGANVLTF. For the CDR3, the DNA is TGTGCCAGCAGCTTGAAATGGGCAGGGATATCTGGGGCCAACGTCCTGACTTTC.

The gene calls are TRBV5-1 and TRBJ2-5; 9 positions match TRBD2. V was pared by 0 bases and J by 9 bases, with 24 bases of the junction left unmatched. CDR3 length equals 20 residues. Per germline, CDR1 SGHRS and CDR2 YFSETQ. DNA for the CDR3: TGCGCCAGCAGCTTGGCAGATCGATCTTCCGGACTAGCGTCCTTTGGGGCCCAGTACTTC. Protein sequence: CASSLADRSSGLASFGAQYF.

This clone showed up just once. The genes are TRBV7-2 and TRBJ1-4, with 8 bases aligning to TRBD1. With V trimmed by 6 bases and J by 6 bases, 6 bases remained unmatched. Per germline, CDR1 SGHTA and CDR2 FQGNSA. This CDR3 is 14 amino acids long. The CDR3 DNA is TGTGCCAGCAGTTTCACAGGGGGAGATGAAAAACTGTTTTTT. Translated, it gives CASSFTGGDEKLFF.

J is TRBJ2-5 and V is TRBV7-3; TRBD1 aligns across 8 bases. Unmatched junction bases numbered 10, after V lost 5 bases and J lost 5 bases. The CDR3 is 15 residues long. Germline CDR1 is SGHTA and CDR2 is FQGTGA. CDR3 nucleotide sequence: TGTGCCAGCAGCCCCGCCCAGGGGGCAGCGGAGACCCAGTACTTC. Its translation is CASSPAQGAAETQYF.

The V and J genes are TRBV2 and TRBJ2-3, with 12 bases lining up with TRBD2. The CDR3 totals 14 residues. V lost 4 bases, J lost 6 bases, and 2 bases stayed unmatched. Germline V gene data show CDR1 as SNHLY and CDR2 as FYNNEI. In DNA form, the CDR3 reads TGTGCCAGCAGTGTGGGGACTAGCGGGGATACGCAGTATTTT. It yields the protein CASSVGTSGDTQYF.

The chain links TRBV24-1 to TRBJ2-2; 7 positions match TRBD1. The germline gives CDR1 KGHDR, CDR2 SFDVKD. Losses at the gene ends were 6 bases for V and 6 bases for J; bases not matched to a gene: 3. This CDR3 spans 13 amino acids. CDR3 loop: CATSRQGAGELFF. As DNA, the CDR3 is TGTGCCACCAGTCGACAGGGAGCCGGGGAGCTGTTTTTT.

The chain is built from TRBV5-5 and TRBJ2-7; possible D gene TRBD2, 5 bases. Trimming took off 4 bases at V and 5 bases at J, with 13 bases between the two ends. This CDR3 is 13 amino acids long. CDR1 is SGHKS and CDR2 is YYEKEE in the germline V gene (reference sequence). CDR3 residues: CASSAPGYHEQYF. The CDR3 region has the DNA TGTGCCAGCAGCGCCCCGGGGTACCACGAGCAGTACTTC.

The CDR3 loop reads CASSSGLAGANEQFF. As DNA, the CDR3 is TGTGCCAGCAGCTCCGGCCTAGCGGGCGCAAATGAGCAGTTCTTC. The V gene is TRBV7-3, the J gene TRBJ2-1; 8 bases fit TRBD2. CDR3 length: 15 amino acids. Germline assignment: CDR1 SGHTA and CDR2 FQGTGA. V was clipped by 4 bases and J by 7 bases; unmatched bases: 9.

This chain joins TRBV4-1 and TRBJ2-7; D call uncertain. V was cut by 1 base and J by 0 bases, with 10 bases left in between. This CDR3 has 15 amino acids. Germline V gives CDR1 MGHRA, CDR2 YSYEKL. The CDR3 DNA follows: TGCGCCAGCAGCCAAGGCCAGGCACCCTCCTACGAGCAGTACTTC. It codes for CASSQGQAPSYEQYF.

The chain carries TRBV6-5 and TRBJ1-2; perhaps TRBD1 as D (6 bases). The germline V and J ends were trimmed by 4 bases and 4 bases, with 13 bases remaining between them. CDR1 and CDR2 (germline): MNHEY, SVGAGI. The CDR3 has 14 amino acids. CDR3 residues: CASSFSGESYGYTF. The CDR3 region has the DNA TGTGCCAGCAGTTTTTCAGGGGAGAGCTATGGCTACACCTTC.

This clone was detected once. This chain connects TRBV5-6 to TRBJ1-6; the match to TRBD1 covers 7 bases. The CDR3 has 14 amino acids. Germline V gives CDR1 SGHDT, CDR2 YYEEEE. Trimming took 2 bases from V and 9 from J; bases not matched to a gene: 5. CDR3 protein: CASSFTGAGSPLHF. Here the CDR3 DNA reads TGTGCCAGCAGCTTCACAGGGGCAGGTTCACCCCTCCACTTT. Supplemented by reference TRBV5-6 and TRBJ1-6, the full variable domain reads DAGVTQSPTHLIKTRGQQVTLRCSPKSGHDTVSWYQQALGQGPQFIFQYYEEEERQRGNFPDRFSGHQFPNYSSELNVNALLLGDSALYLCASSFTGAGSPLHFGNGTRLTVT.

CDR3 residues: CASSQEIGGLAGDEQFF. The CDR3 nucleotides are TGCGCCAGCAGCCAAGAAATAGGTGGACTAGCGGGAGATGAGCAGTTCTTC. The genes are TRBV4-1 and TRBJ2-1; TRBD2 agrees at 13 bases. Germline-derived CDR1 and CDR2 are MGHRA and YSYEKL. Trimming took 0 bases from V and 8 from J; bases not matched to a gene: 7. The CDR3 loop spans 17 amino acids.

V and J are TRBV30 and TRBJ2-1, with D uncertain. Germline V gene data show CDR1 as GTSNPN and CDR2 as SVGIG (reference sequence). V lost 1 base and J 4 bases, leaving 14 bases between the germline ends. This CDR3 comprises 15 residues. The CDR3 reads CAWSGAVEKYNEQFF. The CDR3, as DNA: TGTGCCTGGAGTGGCGCCGTGGAGAAATACAATGAGCAGTTCTTC.

The rearrangement uses TRBV28 and TRBJ1-5; D possibly corresponds to TRBD1 (6 bases). In germline, CDR1 is MDHEN, CDR2 SYDVKM. The germline V and J ends were trimmed by 5 bases and 7 bases, with 15 bases remaining between them. The CDR3 loop spans 14 amino acids. The CDR3 region has the DNA TGTGCCAGCAGTAAGGGACCGAGGGGGCAGCCCCAGCATTTT. It yields the protein CASSKGPRGQPQHF.

This chain uses TRBV4-1 with TRBJ2-3; D gene uncertain. Germline values: CDR1 MGHRA, CDR2 YSYEKL. The V and J ends lost 1 base and 3 bases respectively, with 8 bases between them. The length of the CDR3 is 14 residues. The CDR3 here is CASSQAGGTDTQYF. In nucleotides, the CDR3 is TGCGCCAGCAGCCAAGCAGGTGGTACAGATACGCAGTATTTT.

The chain is built from TRBV7-9 and TRBJ1-4; TRBD1 matches at 10 bases. The CDR3 runs 14 residues. From germline, CDR1 is SEHNR and CDR2 FQNEAQ (reference sequence). V shed 3 bases, J shed 6 bases, and the junction held 1 base outside the gene matches. CDR3 DNA: TGTGCCAGCAGCTTTGGGACAGGGGATGAAAAACTGTTTTTT. Its translation: CASSFGTGDEKLFF.